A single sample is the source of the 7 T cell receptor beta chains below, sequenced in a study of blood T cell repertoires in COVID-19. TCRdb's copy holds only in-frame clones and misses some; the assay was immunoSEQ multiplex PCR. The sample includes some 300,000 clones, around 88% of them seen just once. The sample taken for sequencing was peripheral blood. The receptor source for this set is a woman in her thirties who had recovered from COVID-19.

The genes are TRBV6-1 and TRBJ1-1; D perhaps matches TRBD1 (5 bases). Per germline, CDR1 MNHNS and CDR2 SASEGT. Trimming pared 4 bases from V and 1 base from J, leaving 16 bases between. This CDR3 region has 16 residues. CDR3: CASSVDRHLENTEAFF. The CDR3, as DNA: TGTGCCAGCAGTGTAGACAGACACTTAGAGAACACTGAAGCTTTCTTT.

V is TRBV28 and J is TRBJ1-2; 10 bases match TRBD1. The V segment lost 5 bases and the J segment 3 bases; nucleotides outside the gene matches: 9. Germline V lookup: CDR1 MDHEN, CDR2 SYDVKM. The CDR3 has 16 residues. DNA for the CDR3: TGTGCCAGCAGTCCGGGGGGACAGGGGCGGGACTATGGCTACACCTTC. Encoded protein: CASSPGGQGRDYGYTF.

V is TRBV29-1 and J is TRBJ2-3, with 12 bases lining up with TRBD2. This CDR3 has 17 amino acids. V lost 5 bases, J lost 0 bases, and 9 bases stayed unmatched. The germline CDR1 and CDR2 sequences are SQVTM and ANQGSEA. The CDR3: CSVILAGGIASTDTQYF. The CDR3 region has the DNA TGCAGCGTTATACTAGCGGGGGGAATTGCTAGCACAGATACGCAGTATTTT.

The CDR3 spells CAARKGRVEKLFF. CDR3 sequence (DNA): TGTGCCGCCCGAAAAGGCCGGGTAGAAAAACTGTTTTTT. The chain carries TRBV28 and TRBJ1-4; D gene ambiguous. Germline CDR1 MDHEN, CDR2 SYDVKM. CDR3 length: 13 amino acids. V shed 11 bases and J shed 8 bases, with 18 bases lying between them.

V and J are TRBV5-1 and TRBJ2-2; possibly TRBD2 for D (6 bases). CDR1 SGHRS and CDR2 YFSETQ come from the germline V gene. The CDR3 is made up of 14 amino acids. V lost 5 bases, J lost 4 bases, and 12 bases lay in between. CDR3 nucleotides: TGCGCCAGCAGAGGACGGGAGAGCACCGGGGAGCTGTTTTTT. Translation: CASRGRESTGELFF.

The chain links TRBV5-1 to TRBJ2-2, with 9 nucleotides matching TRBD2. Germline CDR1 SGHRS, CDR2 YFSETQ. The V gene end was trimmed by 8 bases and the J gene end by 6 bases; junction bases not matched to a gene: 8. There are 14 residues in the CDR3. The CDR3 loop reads CASVASGVAGELFF. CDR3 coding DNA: TGCGCCAGTGTGGCTAGCGGGGTTGCCGGGGAGCTGTTTTTT. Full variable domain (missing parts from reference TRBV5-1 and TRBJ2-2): KAGVTQTPRYLIKTRGQQVTLSCSPISGHRSVSWYQQTPGQGLQFLFEYFSETQRNKGNFPGRFSGRQFSNSRSEMNVSTLELGDSALYLCASVASGVAGELFFGEGSRLTVL.

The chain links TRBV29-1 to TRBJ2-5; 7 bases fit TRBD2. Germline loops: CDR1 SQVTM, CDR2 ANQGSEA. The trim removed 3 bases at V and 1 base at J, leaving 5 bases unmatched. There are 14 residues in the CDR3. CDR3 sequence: CSVEASGLQETQYF. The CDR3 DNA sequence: TGCAGCGTTGAGGCTAGCGGCCTCCAAGAGACCCAGTACTTC.